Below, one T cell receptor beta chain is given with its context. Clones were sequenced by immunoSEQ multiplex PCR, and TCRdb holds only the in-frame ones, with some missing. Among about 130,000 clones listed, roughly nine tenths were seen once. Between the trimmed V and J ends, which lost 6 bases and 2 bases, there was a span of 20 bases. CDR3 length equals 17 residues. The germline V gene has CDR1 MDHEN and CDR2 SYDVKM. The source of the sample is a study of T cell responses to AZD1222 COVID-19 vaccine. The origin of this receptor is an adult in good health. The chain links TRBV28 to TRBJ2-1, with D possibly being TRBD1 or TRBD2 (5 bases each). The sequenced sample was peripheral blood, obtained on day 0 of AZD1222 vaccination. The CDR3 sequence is CASRAFLGVGTYNEQFF. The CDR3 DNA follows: TGTGCCAGCAGAGCATTCTTGGGGGTCGGTACCTACAATGAGCAGTTCTTC.